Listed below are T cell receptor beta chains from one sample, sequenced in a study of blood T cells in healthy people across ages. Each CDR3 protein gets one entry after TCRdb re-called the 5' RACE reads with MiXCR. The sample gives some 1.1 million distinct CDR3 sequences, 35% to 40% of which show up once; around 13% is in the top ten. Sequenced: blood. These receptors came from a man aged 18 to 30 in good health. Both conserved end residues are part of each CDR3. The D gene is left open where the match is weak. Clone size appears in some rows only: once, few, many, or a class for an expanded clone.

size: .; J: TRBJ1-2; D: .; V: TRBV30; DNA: TGTGCCTGGAGTTCCCGATCGACAGGCGCTTCATATGGCTACACCTTC; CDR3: CAWSSRSTGASYGYTF
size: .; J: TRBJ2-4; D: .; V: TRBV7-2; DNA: TGTGCCAGCAGCGCCCCTAGGAATGAGCAGTACTTC; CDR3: CASSAPRNEQYF
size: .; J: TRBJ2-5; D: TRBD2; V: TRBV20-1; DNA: TGCAGTGCTCCAAAACTAGCGGGGGGGCTGGGGGGTGAGCAGTACTTC; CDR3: CSAPKLAGGLGGEQYF
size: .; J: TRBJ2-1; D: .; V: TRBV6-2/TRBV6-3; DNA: TGTGCCAGCAGTTCACGGACAGACCAAACCCGATACAATGAGCAGTTCTTC; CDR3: CASSSRTDQTRYNEQFF
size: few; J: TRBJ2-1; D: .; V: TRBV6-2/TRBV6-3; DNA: TGTGCCAGCAGTTACTCGTGGGTCCACAATGAGCAGTTCTTC; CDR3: CASSYSWVHNEQFF
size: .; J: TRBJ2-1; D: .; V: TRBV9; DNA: TGTGCCAGCAGCGTAGCGGGGACCGGGGGACTCAACTCCAATGAGCAGTTCTTC; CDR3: CASSVAGTGGLNSNEQFF
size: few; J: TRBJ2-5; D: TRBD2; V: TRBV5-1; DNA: TGCGCCAGCAGCCCCTCCCTAGCGGGGGCAGAGACCCAGTACTTC; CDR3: CASSPSLAGAETQYF
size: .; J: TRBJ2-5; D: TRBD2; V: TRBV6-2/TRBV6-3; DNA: TGTGCCAGCCTCCGGGACTATCAAGAGACCCAGTACTTC; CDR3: CASLRDYQETQYF
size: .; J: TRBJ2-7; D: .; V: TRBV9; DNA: TGTGCCAGCAGCGTATCAGGGGCGGCCTACGAGCAGTACTTC; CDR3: CASSVSGAAYEQYF
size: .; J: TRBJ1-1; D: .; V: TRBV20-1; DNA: TGCAGTGCTAGAGTCCCCCAGGGGTGTGAAGCTTTCTTT; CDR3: CSARVPQGCEAFF
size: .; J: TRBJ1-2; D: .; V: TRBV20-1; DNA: TGCAGTGCTAGAGAGGGGAGGGAGCACTATGGCTTCACCTTC; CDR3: CSAREGREHYGFTF
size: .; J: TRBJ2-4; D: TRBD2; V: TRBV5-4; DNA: TGTGCCAGCAGCAGTAGCGGGGGCGCAGCCAAAAACATTCAGTACTTC; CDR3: CASSSSGGAAKNIQYF
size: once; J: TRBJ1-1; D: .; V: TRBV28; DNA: TGTGCCAGCAGTTTTCCTATAGGGGAGAACACTGAAGCTTTCTTT; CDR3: CASSFPIGENTEAFF
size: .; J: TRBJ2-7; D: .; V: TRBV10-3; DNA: TGTGCCATCAGTGAGTCAGAATACGAGCAGTACTTC; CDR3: CAISESEYEQYF
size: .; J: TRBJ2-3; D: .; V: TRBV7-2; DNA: TGTGCCGGCAGCTCACGACAGCCTACAGATACGCAGTATTTT; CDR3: CAGSSRQPTDTQYF
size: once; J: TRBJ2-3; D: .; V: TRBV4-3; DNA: TGCGCCAGCAGCCAAGATGTGGCAGCCTGGCCGCAGTATTTT; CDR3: CASSQDVAAWPQYF
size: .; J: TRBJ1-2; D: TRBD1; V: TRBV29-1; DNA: TGCAGCGTTCCCGGGACAGATTCTAACTATGGCTACACCTTC; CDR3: CSVPGTDSNYGYTF
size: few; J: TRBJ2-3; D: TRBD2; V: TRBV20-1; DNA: TGCAGTGCTAGCGGACTAGCGGGGGGTGACGCCACAGATACGCAGTATTTT; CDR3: CSASGLAGGDATDTQYF
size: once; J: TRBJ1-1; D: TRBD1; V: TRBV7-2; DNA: TGTGCCAGCAGCTCCCATGGGACAGTGAACACTGAAGCTTTCTTT; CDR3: CASSSHGTVNTEAFF
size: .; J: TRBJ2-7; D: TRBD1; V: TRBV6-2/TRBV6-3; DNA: TGTGCCAGCAGTCGGACAGGGTCTACGGGCTGGGCCTACGAGCAGTACTTC; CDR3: CASSRTGSTGWAYEQYF
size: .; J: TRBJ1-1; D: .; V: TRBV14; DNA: TGTGCCAGCAGCCAAGATGCCCAGGGAGGCACTGAAGCTTTCTTT; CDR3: CASSQDAQGGTEAFF
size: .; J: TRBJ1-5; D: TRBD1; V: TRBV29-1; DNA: TGCAGCGTAAGGGGGACAGGCAATCAGCCCCAGCATTTT; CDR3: CSVRGTGNQPQHF
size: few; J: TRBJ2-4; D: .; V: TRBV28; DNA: TGTGCCAGCAGTTTGAGGACCTTAGCCAAAAACATTCAGTACTTC; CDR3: CASSLRTLAKNIQYF
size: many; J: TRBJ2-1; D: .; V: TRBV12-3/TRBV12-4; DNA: TGTGCCAGCAGTTTCAGACAGGCCGTTAACAATGAGCAGTTCTTC; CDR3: CASSFRQAVNNEQFF
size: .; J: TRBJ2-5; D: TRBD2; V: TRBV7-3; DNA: TGTGCCAGCAGCTTAATGGCGGGGGGGGAGACCCAGTACTTC; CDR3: CASSLMAGGETQYF
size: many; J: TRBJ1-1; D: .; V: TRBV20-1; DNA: TGCAGTGCCCAGATTACTGAAGCTTTCTTT; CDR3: CSAQITEAFF